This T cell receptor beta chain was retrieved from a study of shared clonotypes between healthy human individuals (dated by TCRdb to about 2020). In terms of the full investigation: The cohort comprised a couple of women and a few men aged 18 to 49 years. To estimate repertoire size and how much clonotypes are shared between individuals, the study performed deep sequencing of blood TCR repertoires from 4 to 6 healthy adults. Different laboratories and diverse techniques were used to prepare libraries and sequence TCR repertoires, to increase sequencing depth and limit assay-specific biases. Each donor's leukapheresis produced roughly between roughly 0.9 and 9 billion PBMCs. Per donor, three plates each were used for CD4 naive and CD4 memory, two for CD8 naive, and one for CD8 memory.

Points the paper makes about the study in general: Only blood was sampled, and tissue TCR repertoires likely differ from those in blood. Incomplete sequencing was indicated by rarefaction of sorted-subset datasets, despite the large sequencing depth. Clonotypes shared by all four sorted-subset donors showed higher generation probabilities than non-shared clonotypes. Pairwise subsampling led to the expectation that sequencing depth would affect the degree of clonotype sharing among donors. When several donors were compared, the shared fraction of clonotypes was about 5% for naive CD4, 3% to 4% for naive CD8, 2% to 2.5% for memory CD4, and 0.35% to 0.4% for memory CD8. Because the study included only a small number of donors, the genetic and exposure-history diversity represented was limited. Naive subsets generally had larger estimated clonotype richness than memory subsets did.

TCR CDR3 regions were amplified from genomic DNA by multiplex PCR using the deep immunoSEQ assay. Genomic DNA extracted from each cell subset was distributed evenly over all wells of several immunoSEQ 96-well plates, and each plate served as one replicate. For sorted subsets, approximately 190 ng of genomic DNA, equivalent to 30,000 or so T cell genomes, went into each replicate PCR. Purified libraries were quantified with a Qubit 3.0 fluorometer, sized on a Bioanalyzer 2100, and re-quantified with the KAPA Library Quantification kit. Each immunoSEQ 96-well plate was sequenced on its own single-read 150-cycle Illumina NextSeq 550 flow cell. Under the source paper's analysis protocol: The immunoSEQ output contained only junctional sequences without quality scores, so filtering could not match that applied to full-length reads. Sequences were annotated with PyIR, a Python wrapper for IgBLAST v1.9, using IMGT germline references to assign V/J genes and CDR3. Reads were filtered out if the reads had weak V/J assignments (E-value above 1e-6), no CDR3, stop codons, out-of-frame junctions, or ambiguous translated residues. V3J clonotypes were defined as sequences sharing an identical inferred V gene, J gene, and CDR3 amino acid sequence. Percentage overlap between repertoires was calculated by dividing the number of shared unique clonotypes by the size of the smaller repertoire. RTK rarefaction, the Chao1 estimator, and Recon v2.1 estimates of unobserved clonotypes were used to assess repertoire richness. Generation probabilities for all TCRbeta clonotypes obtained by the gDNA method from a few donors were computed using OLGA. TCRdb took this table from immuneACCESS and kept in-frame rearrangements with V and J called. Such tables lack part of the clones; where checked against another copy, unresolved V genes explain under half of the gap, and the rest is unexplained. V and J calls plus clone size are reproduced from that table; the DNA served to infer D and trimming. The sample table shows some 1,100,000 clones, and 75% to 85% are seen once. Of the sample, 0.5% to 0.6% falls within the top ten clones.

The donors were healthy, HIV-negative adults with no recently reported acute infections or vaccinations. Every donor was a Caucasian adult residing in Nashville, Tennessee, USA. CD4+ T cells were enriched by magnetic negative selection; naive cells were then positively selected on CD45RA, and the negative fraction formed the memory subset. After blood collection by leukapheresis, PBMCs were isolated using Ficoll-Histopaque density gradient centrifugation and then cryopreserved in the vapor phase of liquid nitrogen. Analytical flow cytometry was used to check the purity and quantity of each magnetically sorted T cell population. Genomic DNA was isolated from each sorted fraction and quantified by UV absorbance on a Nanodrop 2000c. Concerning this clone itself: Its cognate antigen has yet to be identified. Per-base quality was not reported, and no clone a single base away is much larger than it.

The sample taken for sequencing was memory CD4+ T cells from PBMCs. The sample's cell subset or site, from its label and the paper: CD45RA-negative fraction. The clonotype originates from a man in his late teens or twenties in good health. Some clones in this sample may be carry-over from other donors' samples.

The sequenced DNA is TGTGCCAGCAGCTTAGGTACGGGACAGGGATACTCACCCCTCCACTTT. It translates to CASSLGTGQGYSPLHF. The sequence joins TRBV11-2 to TRBJ1-6, with TRBD1 matching 9 junction bases. Sequences SGHAT (CDR1) and FQNNGV (CDR2) are obtained from the germline V gene. Ends trimmed: V by 1 base, J by 10 bases; bases unmatched to a gene: 8. Its CDR3 holds 16 amino acids, cysteine through phenylalanine. CDR3 DNA only is kept here, 48 bases in frame from base 1.